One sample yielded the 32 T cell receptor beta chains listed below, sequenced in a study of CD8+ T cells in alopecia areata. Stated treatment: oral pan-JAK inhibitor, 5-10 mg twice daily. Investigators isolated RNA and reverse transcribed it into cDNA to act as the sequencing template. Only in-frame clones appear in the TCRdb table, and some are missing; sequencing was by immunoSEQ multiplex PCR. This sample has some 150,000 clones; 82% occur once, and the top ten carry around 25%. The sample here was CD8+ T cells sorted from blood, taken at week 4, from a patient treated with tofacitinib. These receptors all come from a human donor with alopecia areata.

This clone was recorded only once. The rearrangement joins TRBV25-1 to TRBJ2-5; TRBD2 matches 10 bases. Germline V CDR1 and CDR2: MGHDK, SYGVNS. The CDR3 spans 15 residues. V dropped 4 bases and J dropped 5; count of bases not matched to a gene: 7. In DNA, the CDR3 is TGTGCCAGCAGTGGAAGGACTAGCGGTCGGGAGACCCAGTACTTC. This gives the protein CASSGRTSGRETQYF.

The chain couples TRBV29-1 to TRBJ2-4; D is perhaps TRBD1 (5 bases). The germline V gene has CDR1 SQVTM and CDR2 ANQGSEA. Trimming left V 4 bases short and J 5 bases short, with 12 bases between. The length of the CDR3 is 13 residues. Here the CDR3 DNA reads TGCAGCGTTGCTTGGGGCCACCAAAACATTCAGTACTTC. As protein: CSVAWGHQNIQYF. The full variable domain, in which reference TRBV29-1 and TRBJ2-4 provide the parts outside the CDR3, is SAVISQKPSRDICQRGTSLTIQCQVDSQVTMMFWYRQQPGQSLTLIATANQGSEATYESGFVIDKFPISRPNLTFSTLTVSNMSPEDSSIYLCSVAWGHQNIQYFGAGTRLSVL.

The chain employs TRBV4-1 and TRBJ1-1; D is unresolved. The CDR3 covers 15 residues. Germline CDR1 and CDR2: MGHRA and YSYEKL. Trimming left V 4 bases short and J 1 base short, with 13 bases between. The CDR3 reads CASSLQDLTNTEAFF. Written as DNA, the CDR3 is TGCGCCAGCAGCCTTCAGGATTTGACGAACACTGAAGCTTTCTTT.

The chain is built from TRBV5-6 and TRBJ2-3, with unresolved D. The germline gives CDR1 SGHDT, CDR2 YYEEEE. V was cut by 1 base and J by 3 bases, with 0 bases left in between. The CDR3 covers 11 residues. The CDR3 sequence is CASSLTDTQYF. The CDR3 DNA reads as TGTGCCAGCAGCTTGACAGATACGCAGTATTTT.

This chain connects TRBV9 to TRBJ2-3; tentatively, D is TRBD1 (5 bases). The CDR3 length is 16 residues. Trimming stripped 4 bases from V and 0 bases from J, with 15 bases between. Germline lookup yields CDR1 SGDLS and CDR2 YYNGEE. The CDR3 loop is CASSKLPRVSTDTQYF. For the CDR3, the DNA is TGTGCCAGCAGCAAACTCCCCAGGGTTAGCACAGATACGCAGTATTTT.

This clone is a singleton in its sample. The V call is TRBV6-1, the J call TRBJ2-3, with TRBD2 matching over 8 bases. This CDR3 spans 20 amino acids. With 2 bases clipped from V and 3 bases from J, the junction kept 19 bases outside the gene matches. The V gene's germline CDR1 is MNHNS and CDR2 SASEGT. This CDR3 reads CASSEPTIPEAGLATDTQYF. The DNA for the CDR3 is TGTGCCAGCAGTGAACCAACGATACCGGAAGCTGGACTAGCAACAGATACGCAGTATTTT.

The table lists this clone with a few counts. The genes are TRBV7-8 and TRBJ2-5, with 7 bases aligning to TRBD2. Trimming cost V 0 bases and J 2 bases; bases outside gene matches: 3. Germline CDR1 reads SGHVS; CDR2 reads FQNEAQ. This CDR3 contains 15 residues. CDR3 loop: CASSLAGGFQETQYF. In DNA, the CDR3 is TGTGCCAGCAGCTTAGCCGGGGGGTTTCAAGAGACCCAGTACTTC.

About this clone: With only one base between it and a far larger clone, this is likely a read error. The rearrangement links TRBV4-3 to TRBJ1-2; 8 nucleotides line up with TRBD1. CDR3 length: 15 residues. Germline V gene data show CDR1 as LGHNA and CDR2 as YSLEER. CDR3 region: CASSKDRTGQYGYTF. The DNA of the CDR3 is TGCGCCAGCAGCAAAGATAGGACAGGGCAATATGGCTACACCTTC.

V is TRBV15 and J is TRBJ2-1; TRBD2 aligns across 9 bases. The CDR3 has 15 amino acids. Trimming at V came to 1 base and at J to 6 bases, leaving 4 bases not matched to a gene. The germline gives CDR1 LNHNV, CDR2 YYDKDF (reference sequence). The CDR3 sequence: CATSRASRGGNEQFF. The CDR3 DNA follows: TGTGCCACCAGCAGAGCCTCGCGGGGGGGCAATGAGCAGTTCTTC.

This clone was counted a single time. The CDR3 region has the DNA TGTGCCACCAGCAGAGATACAAGACAGAGCTACGAGCAGTACTTC. Translated: CATSRDTRQSYEQYF. This rearrangement joins TRBV15 to TRBJ2-7; D is possibly TRBD1 (5 bases). V shed 0 bases and J shed 3 bases, with 12 bases lying between them. Germline loops: CDR1 LNHNV, CDR2 YYDKDF (reference sequence). The CDR3 totals 15 residues.

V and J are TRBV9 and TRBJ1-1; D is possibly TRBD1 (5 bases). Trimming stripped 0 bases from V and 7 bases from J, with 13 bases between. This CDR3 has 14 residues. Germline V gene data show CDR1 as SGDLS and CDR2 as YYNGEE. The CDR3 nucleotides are TGTGCCAGCAGCGTAGTAAGGGGTAATGGTGAAGCTTTCTTT. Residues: CASSVVRGNGEAFF.

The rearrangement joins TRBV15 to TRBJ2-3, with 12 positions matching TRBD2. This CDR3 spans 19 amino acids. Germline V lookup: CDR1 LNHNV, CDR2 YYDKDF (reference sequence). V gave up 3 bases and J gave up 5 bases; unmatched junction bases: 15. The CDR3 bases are TGTGCCACCAGCAGTGGCCTAGCGGGGGGGCCGGGTGTCGGAGATACGCAGTATTTT. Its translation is CATSSGLAGGPGVGDTQYF.

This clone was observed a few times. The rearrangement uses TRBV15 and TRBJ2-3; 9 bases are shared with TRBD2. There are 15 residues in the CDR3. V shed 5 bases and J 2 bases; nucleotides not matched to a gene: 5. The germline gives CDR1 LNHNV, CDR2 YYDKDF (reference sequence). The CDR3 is CATSGSSGVTDTQYF. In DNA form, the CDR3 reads TGTGCCACCAGCGGGTCTAGCGGGGTCACAGATACGCAGTATTTT.

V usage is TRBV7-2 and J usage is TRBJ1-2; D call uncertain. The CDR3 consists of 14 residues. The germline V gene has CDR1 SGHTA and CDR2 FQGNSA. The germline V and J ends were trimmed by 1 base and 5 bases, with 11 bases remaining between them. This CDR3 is CASSLEAEFYGYTF. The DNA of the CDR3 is TGTGCCAGCAGCTTAGAGGCGGAGTTTTATGGCTACACCTTC.

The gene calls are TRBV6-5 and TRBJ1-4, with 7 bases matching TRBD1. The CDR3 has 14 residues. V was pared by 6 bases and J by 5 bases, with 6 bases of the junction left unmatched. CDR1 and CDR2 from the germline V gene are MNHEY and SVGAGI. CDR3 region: CASSRGGPNEKLFF. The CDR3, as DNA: TGTGCCAGCAGCCGAGGGGGCCCAAATGAAAAACTGTTTTTT.

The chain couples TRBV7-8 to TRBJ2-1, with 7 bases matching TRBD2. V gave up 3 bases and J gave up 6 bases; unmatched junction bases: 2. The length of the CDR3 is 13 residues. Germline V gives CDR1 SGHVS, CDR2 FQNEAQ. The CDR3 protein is CASSFRLANEQFF. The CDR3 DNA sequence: TGTGCCAGCAGCTTCCGACTAGCCAATGAGCAGTTCTTC.

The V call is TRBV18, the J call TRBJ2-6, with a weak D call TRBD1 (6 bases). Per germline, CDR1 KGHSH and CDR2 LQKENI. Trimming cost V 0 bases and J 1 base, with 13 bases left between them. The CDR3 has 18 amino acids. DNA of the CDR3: TGTGCCAGCTCACCACCGAGGGGGAAGAGGTCTGGGGCCAACGTCCTGACTTTC. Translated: CASSPPRGKRSGANVLTF. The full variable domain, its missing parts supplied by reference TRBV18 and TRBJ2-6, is NAGVMQNPRHLVRRRGQEARLRCSPMKGHSHVYWYRQLPEEGLKFMVYLQKENIIDESGMPKERFSAEFPKEGPSILRIQQVVRGDSAAYFCASSPPRGKRSGANVLTFGAGSRLTVL.

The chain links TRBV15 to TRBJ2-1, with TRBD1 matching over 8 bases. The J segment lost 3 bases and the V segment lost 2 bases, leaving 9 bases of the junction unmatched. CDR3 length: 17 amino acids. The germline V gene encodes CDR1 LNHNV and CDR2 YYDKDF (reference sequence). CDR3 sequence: CATSRRMGTGGYNEQFF. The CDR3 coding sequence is TGTGCCACCAGCAGACGTATGGGCACAGGGGGCTACAATGAGCAGTTCTTC.

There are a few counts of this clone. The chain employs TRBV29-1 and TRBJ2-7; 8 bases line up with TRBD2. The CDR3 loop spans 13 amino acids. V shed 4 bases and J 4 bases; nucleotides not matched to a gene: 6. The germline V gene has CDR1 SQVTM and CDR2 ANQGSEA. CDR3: CSVVDRGGYEQYF. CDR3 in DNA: TGCAGCGTTGTGGATCGGGGGGGATACGAGCAGTACTTC.

DNA of the CDR3: TGTGCCAGCAGCGCATTGGGGGCCTCCTACAATGAGCAGTTCTTC. Protein product: CASSALGASYNEQFF. V and J are TRBV7-2 and TRBJ2-1; D is possibly TRBD1 (6 bases). Per germline, CDR1 SGHTA and CDR2 FQGNSA. Trimming removed 5 bases at V and 0 bases at J, with 11 bases between. The CDR3 runs to 15 residues.

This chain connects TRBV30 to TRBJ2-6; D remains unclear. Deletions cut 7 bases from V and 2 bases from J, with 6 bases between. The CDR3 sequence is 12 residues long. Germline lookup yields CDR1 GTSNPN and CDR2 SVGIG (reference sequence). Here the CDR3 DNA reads TGTGCCTACGACCCTGGGGCCAACGTCCTGACTTTC. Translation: CAYDPGANVLTF.

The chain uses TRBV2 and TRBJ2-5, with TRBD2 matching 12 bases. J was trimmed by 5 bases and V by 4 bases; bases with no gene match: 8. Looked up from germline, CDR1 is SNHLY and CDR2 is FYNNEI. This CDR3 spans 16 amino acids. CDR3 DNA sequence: TGTGCCAGCAGTGCCCCTAGCGGGGGGGCATTGGAGACCCAGTACTTC. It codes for CASSAPSGGALETQYF.

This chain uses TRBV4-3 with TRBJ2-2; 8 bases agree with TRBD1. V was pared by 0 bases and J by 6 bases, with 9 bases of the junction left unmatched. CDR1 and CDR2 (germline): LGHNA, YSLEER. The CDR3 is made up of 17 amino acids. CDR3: CASSQEWARGPPGELFF. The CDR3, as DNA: TGCGCCAGCAGCCAAGAGTGGGCCAGGGGGCCTCCCGGGGAGCTGTTTTTT.

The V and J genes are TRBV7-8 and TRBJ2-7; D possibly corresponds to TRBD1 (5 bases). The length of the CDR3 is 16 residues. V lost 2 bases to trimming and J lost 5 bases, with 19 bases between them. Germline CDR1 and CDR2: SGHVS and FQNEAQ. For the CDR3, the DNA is TGTGCCAGCAGCTTATATCGGACATCTTCAAACCACGAGCAGTACTTC. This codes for CASSLYRTSSNHEQYF.

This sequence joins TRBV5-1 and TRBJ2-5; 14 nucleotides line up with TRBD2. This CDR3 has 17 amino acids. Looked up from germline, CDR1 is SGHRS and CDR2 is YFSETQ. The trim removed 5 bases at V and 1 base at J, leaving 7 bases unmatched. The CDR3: CASRDGTSGGSQETQYF. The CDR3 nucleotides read TGCGCCAGCAGGGATGGGACTAGCGGGGGTTCCCAAGAGACCCAGTACTTC.

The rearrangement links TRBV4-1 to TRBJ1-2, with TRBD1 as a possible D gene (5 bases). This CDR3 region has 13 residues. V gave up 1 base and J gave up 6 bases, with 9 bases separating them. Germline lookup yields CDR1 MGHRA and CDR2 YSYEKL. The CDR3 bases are TGCGCCAGCAGCCAAGGTATAGGGGATGGCTACACCTTC. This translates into CASSQGIGDGYTF.

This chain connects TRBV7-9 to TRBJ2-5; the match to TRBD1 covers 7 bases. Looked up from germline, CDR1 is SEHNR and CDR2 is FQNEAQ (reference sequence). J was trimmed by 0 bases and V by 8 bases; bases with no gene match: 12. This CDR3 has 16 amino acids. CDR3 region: CASSTFGTEYQETQYF. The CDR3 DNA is TGTGCCAGCTCCACTTTCGGGACAGAGTACCAAGAGACCCAGTACTTC.

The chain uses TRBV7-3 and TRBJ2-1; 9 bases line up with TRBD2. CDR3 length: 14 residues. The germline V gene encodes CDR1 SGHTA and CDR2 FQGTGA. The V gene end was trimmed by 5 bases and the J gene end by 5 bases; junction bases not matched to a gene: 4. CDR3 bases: TGTGCCAGCAGCCTGGGACTAGCCCACAATGAGCAGTTCTTC. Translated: CASSLGLAHNEQFF.

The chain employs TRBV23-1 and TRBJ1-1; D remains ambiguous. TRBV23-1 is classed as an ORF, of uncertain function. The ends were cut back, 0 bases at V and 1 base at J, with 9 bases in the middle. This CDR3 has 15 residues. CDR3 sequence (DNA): TGCGCCAGCAGTCAATCGGGTGCAGGGAACACTGAAGCTTTCTTT. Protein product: CASSQSGAGNTEAFF.

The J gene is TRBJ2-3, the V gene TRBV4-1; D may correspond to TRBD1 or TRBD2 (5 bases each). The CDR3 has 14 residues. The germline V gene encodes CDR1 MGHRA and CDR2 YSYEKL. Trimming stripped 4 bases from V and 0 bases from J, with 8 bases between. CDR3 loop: CASSLRDSTDTQYF. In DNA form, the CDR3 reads TGCGCCAGCAGCCTTCGGGACAGCACAGATACGCAGTATTTT.

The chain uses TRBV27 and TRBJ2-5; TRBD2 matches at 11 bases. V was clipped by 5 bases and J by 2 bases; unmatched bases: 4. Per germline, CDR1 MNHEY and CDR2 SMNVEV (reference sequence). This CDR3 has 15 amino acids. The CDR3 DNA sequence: TGTGCCAGCAGTCCACTAGCGGGGGATCAAGAGACCCAGTACTTC. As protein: CASSPLAGDQETQYF.

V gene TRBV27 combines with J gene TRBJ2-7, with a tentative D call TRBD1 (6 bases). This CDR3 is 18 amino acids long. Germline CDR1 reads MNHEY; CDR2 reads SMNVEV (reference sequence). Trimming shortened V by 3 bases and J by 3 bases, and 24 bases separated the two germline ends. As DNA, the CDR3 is TGTGCCAGCAGTTTTATGGGCCCTTCGGGACAAGCTCACTACGAGCAGTACTTC. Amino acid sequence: CASSFMGPSGQAHYEQYF.